This T cell receptor (beta chain) appears in the sequencing data of a study of CD8+ T cells in alopecia areata. About the research overall: Affected scalp percentage determined the severity score of treated patients.

General study findings and limits: Researchers reported that TCR sharing among patients proved less clear than in mice, possibly HLA-linked.

This CDR3 has 15 amino acids. After removal of 3 bases from V and 7 bases from J, the junction contained 3 bases not matched to a gene. Germline lookup yields CDR1 KGHSH and CDR2 LQKENI. Sequencing templates came from extracted RNA that was reverse transcribed into cDNA. Libraries were prepared by immunoSEQ multiplex PCR; TCRdb keeps only in-frame clonotypes and omits some of them. The table lists 270,000 or so clones, 58% of them singletons. This clone came up a few times. Its antigen remains unidentified. Treatment reported: oral pan-JAK inhibitor, 5-10 mg twice daily. The chain couples TRBV18 to TRBJ1-6; TRBD1 matches 10 bases. The sample in question was CD4+ T cells sorted from blood, obtained at week 24, from a patient treated with tofacitinib. This receptor was identified in a human donor with alopecia areata. CDR3 sequence: CASSPPGQGNSPLHF. CDR3 DNA: TGTGCCAGCTCACCTCCGGGACAGGGGAATTCACCCCTCCACTTT.